The present entry profiles one T cell receptor beta chain with its context. This record belongs to a study of sequential checkpoint blockade in melanoma. Study information: Arm A got nivolumab then ipilimumab; arm B the reverse, 1:1.

Treatment reported: randomized to nivolumab then ipilimumab (arm A) or the reverse (arm B). PBMC sorting kept live CD3+CD8+ cells without CD19 or CD56. Profiled with immunoSEQ multiplex PCR; TCRdb holds only in-frame clones, not every one. The sample has under 50,000 clones; roughly 90% are singletons. This CDR3 is built from 12 residues. CDR1 is MGHRA and CDR2 is YSYEKL in the germline V gene. The sequence came from a human donor with melanoma. The chain has TRBV4-1 and TRBJ2-5; D not resolved. The J call may not be correct, given that the DNA end is closer to TRBJ2-7. This specimen consisted of CD8+ T cells sorted from blood (inferred from file names), obtained from a patient given nivolumab and ipilimumab in sequence. As DNA, the CDR3 is TGCGCCAGCAGCCCTGATTCCTACGAGCAGTACTTC. Its protein product is CASSPDSYEQYF.